This is a list of T cell receptor beta chains from one sample in a study of T cell repertoires in cytomegalovirus infection. TCRdb re-called the reads with MiXCR, one entry per CDR3 protein. The data show about a million distinct CDR3 sequences, approximately 30% seen once. Which antigens these TCRs recognize remains unknown. The sequenced sample was cultured CD8+ T cells from PBMCs, obtained from culture after CMV antigen stimulation. These TCRs come from a human donor in good health (CMV status not recorded). Some clones in this sample may be carry-over from other donors' samples. Both conserved end residues are part of each CDR3. A D gene is named only where the DNA matches it firmly. Clone sizes are given selectively: once, few, many, or a class where the clone is expanded.

CDR3aa,CDR3nt,abundance,j_gene,d_gene,v_gene
CASSGHSGGARETQYF,TGTGCCAGCAGCGGACATAGCGGGGGGGCCCGGGAGACCCAGTACTTC,many,TRBJ2-5,TRBD2,TRBV7-2
CASSAVTGTGYTF,TGTGCCAGCAGTGCAGTGACAGGCACCGGCTACACCTTC,.,TRBJ1-2,.,TRBV12-3/TRBV12-4
CASSYGDRETNWLFF,TGTGCCAGCAGTTATGGGGACAGGGAAACGAATTGGCTGTTTTTT,few,TRBJ2-2,TRBD1,TRBV6-5
CASSLEGRGTTGELFF,TGTGCCAGCAGCTTAGAGGGGAGGGGTACGACCGGGGAGCTGTTTTTT,few,TRBJ2-2,TRBD2,TRBV7-9
CASKVEMNTEAFF,TGTGCCAGCAAAGTCGAGATGAACACTGAAGCTTTCTTT,few,TRBJ1-1,.,TRBV2
CSVPTGSTEAFF,TGCAGCGTTCCAACGGGGAGCACTGAAGCTTTCTTT,.,TRBJ1-1,.,TRBV29-1
CASRGLGGANYNEQFF,TGTGCCAGCAGAGGACTCGGGGGGGCTAACTACAATGAGCAGTTCTTC,few,TRBJ2-1,TRBD2,TRBV7-8
CASSLRGLGQTYEQYF,TGTGCCAGCAGCTTAAGGGGGCTCGGACAGACCTACGAGCAGTACTTC,.,TRBJ2-7,TRBD1,TRBV7-9
CASSPPRAYNEQFF,TGTGCCAGCAGTCCGCCCAGGGCCTACAATGAGCAGTTCTTC,many,TRBJ2-1,.,TRBV6-2/TRBV6-3
CASSPRGDYGYTF,TGTGCCAGCAGCCCAAGAGGCGACTATGGCTACACCTTC,many,TRBJ1-2,.,TRBV7-3
CASSFGTGYNQPQHF,TGTGCCAGCAGTTTCGGGACAGGGTATAATCAGCCCCAGCATTTT,few,TRBJ1-5,TRBD1,TRBV27
CASSDEVYEQYF,TGTGCCAGCAGTGACGAGGTCTACGAGCAGTACTTC,few,TRBJ2-7,.,TRBV6-1
CAIRSLNRADYTF,TGTGCCATCAGATCTTTAAACAGGGCGGACTACACCTTC,many,TRBJ1-2,.,TRBV10-3
CASSQVMGVGADTQYF,TGCGCCAGCAGCCAAGTGATGGGTGTCGGAGCGGATACGCAGTATTTT,few,TRBJ2-3,.,TRBV4-3
CAISPLAGGIYEQYF,TGTGCCATCAGCCCCTTGGCGGGGGGAATCTACGAGCAGTACTTC,few,TRBJ2-7,TRBD2,TRBV10-3
CASSLETPHRATNEKLFF,TGTGCCAGCAGCTTAGAAACCCCCCACAGGGCAACTAATGAAAAACTGTTTTTT,.,TRBJ1-4,.,TRBV11-2
CASSQDNVDLYNEQFF,TGCGCCAGCAGCCAAGATAACGTGGACCTCTACAATGAGCAGTTCTTC,.,TRBJ2-1,.,TRBV4-3
CASRLAGGTDTQYF,TGTGCCAGCAGACTAGCGGGGGGCACAGATACGCAGTATTTT,few,TRBJ2-3,TRBD2,TRBV27
CASSGGGYNEQFF,TGTGCCAGCAGCGGGGGCGGTTACAATGAGCAGTTCTTC,many,TRBJ2-1,.,TRBV7-9
CASKVARSSYNEQFF,TGTGCCAGCAAGGTAGCGAGGAGCTCCTACAATGAGCAGTTCTTC,.,TRBJ2-1,.,TRBV6-2/TRBV6-3
CASSQSQRNQPQHF,TGCGCCAGCAGCCAGTCGCAGAGAAATCAGCCCCAGCATTTT,.,TRBJ1-5,.,TRBV4-3
CASYDLMNTEAFF,TGTGCCAGCTACGATCTGATGAACACTGAAGCTTTCTTT,many,TRBJ1-1,.,TRBV7-2
CASSPSQGGNSPLHF,TGTGCCAGCAGCCCCTCACAGGGGGGGAATTCACCCCTCCACTTT,.,TRBJ1-6,TRBD1,TRBV27
CASSLEGWRVGNTEAFF,TGTGCTAGCAGCTTAGAGGGGTGGAGAGTCGGGAACACTGAAGCTTTCTTT,.,TRBJ1-1,.,TRBV7-6
CASSPGLGLNEQFF,TGTGCCAGCAGTCCGGGACTAGGACTTAACGAGCAGTTCTTC,.,TRBJ2-1,TRBD2,TRBV12-3/TRBV12-4
CASTGLEVKYNEQFF,TGTGCCAGCACAGGACTAGAGGTAAAATACAATGAGCAGTTCTTC,.,TRBJ2-1,TRBD2,TRBV6-2/TRBV6-3
CAISESMSEMKTGNTIYF,TGTGCCATCAGTGAGTCGATGTCCGAGATGAAAACTGGAAACACCATATATTTT,few,TRBJ1-3,.,TRBV10-3
CASSFWGQTDITGELFF,TGTGCCAGCAGCTTTTGGGGGCAGACAGACATCACCGGGGAGCTGTTTTTT,few,TRBJ2-2,.,TRBV5-4
CASTGTGGYTF,TGTGCCAGTACAGGGACCGGCGGCTACACCTTC,.,TRBJ1-2,.,TRBV19
CASSSRAYLYNEQFF,TGTGCCAGCAGCTCGAGGGCATACCTCTACAATGAGCAGTTCTTC,.,TRBJ2-1,.,TRBV5-6
CASSVEEGENSPLHF,TGTGCCAGCAGCGTAGAAGAGGGTGAGAATTCACCCCTCCACTTT,.,TRBJ1-6,.,TRBV9
CASSSRTGWDYGYTF,TGTGCCAGCAGCTCCCGTACAGGGTGGGACTATGGCTACACCTTC,many,TRBJ1-2,.,TRBV7-2
CASSLNSGGVPRSAGELFF,TGTGCCAGCAGCTTGAATAGCGGGGGGGTACCCCGGAGTGCCGGGGAGCTGTTTTTT,many,TRBJ2-2,TRBD2,TRBV7-2
CASSNGQGDTEAFF,TGCGCCAGCAGCAATGGACAGGGAGATACTGAAGCTTTCTTT,few,TRBJ1-1,TRBD1,TRBV5-1
CASSYSVEASLGYTF,TGTGCCAGCAGTTACTCGGTAGAAGCGTCCCTCGGCTATACCTTC,.,TRBJ1-2,.,TRBV6-5
CSARDRQGRTIYTF,TGCAGTGCTAGAGATCGGCAGGGGCGGACGATCTACACCTTC,.,TRBJ1-2,.,TRBV20-1
CASSMRGMGTEVFF,TGTGCCAGTAGTATGAGGGGAATGGGGACTGAAGTTTTCTTT,.,TRBJ1-1,.,TRBV19
CASSQDLGFRSPLHF,TGCGCCAGCAGCCAAGATTTAGGGTTTCGTTCACCCCTCCACTTT,.,TRBJ1-6,.,TRBV4-3
CASSLPGRPSGANVLTF,TGTGCCAGCAGCCTCCCGGGACGGCCGTCTGGGGCCAACGTCCTGACTTTC,many,TRBJ2-6,.,TRBV7-9
CASSLDWQSGGYTF,TGCGCCAGCAGCTTAGACTGGCAGTCCGGCGGCTACACCTTC,.,TRBJ1-2,.,TRBV4-3
CATSRVGGEGGNQPQHF,TGTGCCACCAGCAGAGTAGGGGGGGAAGGAGGCAATCAGCCCCAGCATTTT,.,TRBJ1-5,.,TRBV15
CASSLGAARNTGELFF,TGTGCCAGCAGCTTAGGTGCAGCCCGGAACACCGGGGAGCTGTTTTTT,many,TRBJ2-2,.,TRBV7-6
CASISNWGEHTGELFF,TGTGCCAGCATCTCAAACTGGGGGGAGCATACCGGGGAGCTGTTTTTT,.,TRBJ2-2,.,TRBV6-5
CASSPPRRAGNQPQHF,TGTGCCAGCAGTCCCCCCCGCAGGGCGGGCAATCAGCCCCAGCATTTT,.,TRBJ1-5,.,TRBV6-1
CASSLGGRWTNSPLHF,TGTGCCAGCAGCCTGGGGGGCAGGTGGACCAATTCACCCCTCCACTTT,many,TRBJ1-6,.,TRBV12-3/TRBV12-4
CASSLRGDRSYEQYF,TGTGCCAGCAGTTTGCGGGGGGACAGGTCCTACGAGCAGTACTTC,few,TRBJ2-7,.,TRBV27
CASSHSYIGYQETQYF,TGCGCCAGCAGCCACTCCTACATCGGTTATCAAGAGACCCAGTACTTC,few,TRBJ2-5,.,TRBV4-3
CSARDRGLASDTQYF,TGCAGTGCTAGAGACCGAGGACTAGCTTCGGATACGCAGTATTTT,many,TRBJ2-3,TRBD2,TRBV20-1